The rows below give T cell receptor beta chains drawn from one sample of a study of blood T cell repertoires in COVID-19. The data were produced by immunoSEQ multiplex PCR, yet TCRdb's version contains in-frame clones alone and is incomplete. The table has hundreds of thousands of clones, approximately 90% seen once. Sequencing was performed on PBMCs or T cells enriched from blood (not recorded which). These receptors were taken from a man aged 18 to 29 who had recovered from COVID-19. Each CDR3 is given with its conserved first and last residue. A D gene is named only where the DNA matches it firmly. Clone size appears in some rows only: once, few, many, or a class for an expanded clone.

d_call: TRBD2
cdr3_length: 15
clone_size: once
v_call: TRBV3-1/TRBV3-2
j_call: TRBJ2-2
cdr3_aa: CASSQPGLAFWELFF
cdr3_nt: TGTGCCAGCAGCCAACCGGGACTAGCATTCTGGGAGCTGTTTTTT

d_call: TRBD1
cdr3_length: 15
clone_size: NA
v_call: TRBV19
j_call: TRBJ1-6
cdr3_aa: CASNFMGQANSPLHF
cdr3_nt: TGTGCCAGTAACTTTATGGGACAGGCGAATTCACCCCTCCACTTT

d_call: NA
cdr3_length: 16
clone_size: NA
v_call: TRBV28
j_call: TRBJ1-3
cdr3_aa: CASSTHAQRPGNTIYF
cdr3_nt: TGTGCCAGCAGTACCCATGCACAGCGGCCTGGAAACACCATATATTTT

d_call: TRBD1
cdr3_length: 11
clone_size: NA
v_call: TRBV5-6
j_call: TRBJ2-1
cdr3_aa: CASSLRDRQFF
cdr3_nt: TGTGCCAGCAGCTTACGGGACAGGCAGTTCTTC

d_call: TRBD1
cdr3_length: 14
clone_size: NA
v_call: TRBV29-1
j_call: TRBJ1-5
cdr3_aa: CSVATGGSNQPQHF
cdr3_nt: TGCAGCGTTGCAACAGGGGGTAGCAATCAGCCCCAGCATTTT

d_call: NA
cdr3_length: 13
clone_size: NA
v_call: TRBV7-3
j_call: TRBJ2-2
cdr3_aa: CASSLPQDGELFF
cdr3_nt: TGTGCCAGCAGCCTCCCCCAGGACGGGGAGCTGTTTTTT

d_call: NA
cdr3_length: 13
clone_size: NA
v_call: TRBV6-5
j_call: TRBJ2-3
cdr3_aa: CASSRRDTDTQYF
cdr3_nt: TGTGCCAGCAGTCGGCGGGACACAGATACGCAGTATTTT

d_call: NA
cdr3_length: 15
clone_size: NA
v_call: TRBV27
j_call: TRBJ1-5
cdr3_aa: CASSAQGGSNQPQHF
cdr3_nt: TGTGCCAGCAGTGCTCAGGGTGGAAGCAATCAGCCCCAGCATTTT

d_call: NA
cdr3_length: 15
clone_size: once
v_call: TRBV28
j_call: TRBJ2-7
cdr3_aa: CASSLVGLGIYEQYF
cdr3_nt: TGTGCCAGCAGTCTAGTTGGTTTGGGTATTTACGAGCAGTACTTC

d_call: TRBD1
cdr3_length: 16
clone_size: NA
v_call: TRBV6-2/TRBV6-3
j_call: TRBJ1-5
cdr3_aa: CASSPRTGPSNQPQHF
cdr3_nt: TGTGCCAGCAGTCCCCGGACAGGGCCAAGCAATCAGCCCCAGCATTTT

d_call: NA
cdr3_length: 14
clone_size: NA
v_call: TRBV6-5
j_call: TRBJ1-3
cdr3_aa: CASSRQFSGNTIYF
cdr3_nt: TGTGCCAGCAGTCGACAGTTCTCTGGAAACACCATATATTTT

d_call: TRBD1
cdr3_length: 13
clone_size: few
v_call: TRBV7-9
j_call: TRBJ1-2
cdr3_aa: CASSLVGGGGYTF
cdr3_nt: TGTGCCAGCAGCTTAGTAGGGGGCGGTGGCTACACCTTC

d_call: NA
cdr3_length: 14
clone_size: NA
v_call: TRBV27
j_call: TRBJ2-5
cdr3_aa: CASSHDRTQETQYF
cdr3_nt: TGTGCCAGCAGTCACGACAGGACTCAAGAGACCCAGTACTTC

d_call: TRBD1
cdr3_length: 16
clone_size: NA
v_call: TRBV3-1/TRBV3-2
j_call: TRBJ1-2
cdr3_aa: CASSQEQGALGYGYTF
cdr3_nt: TGTGCCAGCAGCCAGGAACAGGGGGCGCTCGGCTATGGCTACACCTTC

d_call: NA
cdr3_length: 13
clone_size: NA
v_call: TRBV7-2
j_call: TRBJ1-5
cdr3_aa: CASSLKGDQPQHF
cdr3_nt: TGTGCCAGCAGCTTAAAGGGGGATCAGCCCCAGCATTTT

d_call: NA
cdr3_length: 13
clone_size: NA
v_call: TRBV19
j_call: TRBJ1-1
cdr3_aa: CASSIGTGIEAFF
cdr3_nt: TGTGCCAGTAGTATCGGAACAGGGATTGAAGCTTTCTTT

d_call: NA
cdr3_length: 13
clone_size: NA
v_call: TRBV7-9
j_call: TRBJ2-3
cdr3_aa: CASSLVAPDTQYF
cdr3_nt: TGTGCCAGCAGCTTAGTGGCCCCGGATACGCAGTATTTT